These T cell receptor beta chains were read from a single sample in a study of blood T cell repertoires in COVID-19. Here immunoSEQ multiplex PCR was the method, and the copy in TCRdb shows in-frame clones only, minus some. The sample carries 240,000 or so clones, almost 85% recorded once. The material sequenced was peripheral blood. The receptor set was obtained from a woman over 75 with acute or convalescent COVID-19. The CDR3 runs from the conserved cysteine through the conserved F or W. Fields, in order: J gene, D gene, V gene, clone size, CDR3 protein, CDR3 DNA. D genes are given only for firm matches. Where a row states a size, it is once, few, many or the class of an expanded clone; other rows omit it.

j_gene: TRBJ1-4
d_gene: TRBD1
v_gene: TRBV30
abundance: few
CDR3aa: CAWTVGTGQIVEKLFF
CDR3nt: TGTGCCTGGACAGTTGGGACAGGGCAAATTGTTGAAAAACTGTTTTTT

j_gene: TRBJ1-3
d_gene: .
v_gene: TRBV19
abundance: .
CDR3aa: CASSIGVTGNTIYF
CDR3nt: TGTGCCAGTAGCATCGGGGTGACCGGAAACACCATATATTTT

j_gene: TRBJ1-1
d_gene: TRBD1
v_gene: TRBV7-2
abundance: .
CDR3aa: CASSFVGGRNTEAFF
CDR3nt: TGTGCCAGCAGCTTCGTAGGGGGCCGGAACACTGAAGCTTTCTTT

j_gene: TRBJ1-6
d_gene: TRBD1
v_gene: TRBV2
abundance: .
CDR3aa: CASVRSGTGNSPLHF
CDR3nt: TGTGCCAGCGTCCGTTCCGGGACAGGGAATTCACCCCTCCACTTT

j_gene: TRBJ1-4
d_gene: .
v_gene: TRBV7-2
abundance: .
CDR3aa: CASSSLAQEKLFF
CDR3nt: TGTGCCAGCAGCTCACTAGCCCAGGAAAAACTGTTTTTT

j_gene: TRBJ1-3
d_gene: .
v_gene: TRBV7-9
abundance: .
CDR3aa: CASSTDGGSGNTIYF
CDR3nt: TGTGCCAGCAGCACGGACGGAGGCTCTGGAAACACCATATATTTT

j_gene: TRBJ1-2
d_gene: .
v_gene: TRBV19
abundance: many
CDR3aa: CASSINRVLYGYTF
CDR3nt: TGTGCCAGTAGTATTAACAGGGTACTCTATGGCTACACCTTC

j_gene: TRBJ2-2
d_gene: TRBD2
v_gene: TRBV4-2
abundance: .
CDR3aa: CASSQEGPTSGLPGVGTGELFF
CDR3nt: TGTGCCAGCAGCCAAGAGGGGCCGACTAGCGGGCTCCCGGGTGTAGGCACCGGGGAGCTGTTTTTT

j_gene: TRBJ1-4
d_gene: .
v_gene: TRBV28
abundance: .
CDR3aa: CASSFRGAREDEKLFF
CDR3nt: TGTGCCAGCAGTTTTCGGGGGGCCAGAGAGGATGAAAAACTGTTTTTT

j_gene: TRBJ1-2
d_gene: .
v_gene: TRBV28
abundance: .
CDR3aa: CASSPPGRGGYGYTF
CDR3nt: TGTGCCAGCAGTCCCCCAGGAAGGGGAGGCTATGGCTACACCTTC

j_gene: TRBJ2-5
d_gene: TRBD2
v_gene: TRBV7-2
abundance: .
CDR3aa: CASSLVAGGPQETQYF
CDR3nt: TGTGCCAGCAGCTTAGTAGCGGGGGGACCCCAAGAGACCCAGTACTTC

j_gene: TRBJ2-3
d_gene: .
v_gene: TRBV2
abundance: .
CDR3aa: CASSDSGRTDTQYF
CDR3nt: TGTGCCAGCAGTGATAGTGGGAGGACAGATACGCAGTATTTT

j_gene: TRBJ1-5
d_gene: TRBD1
v_gene: TRBV10-2
abundance: .
CDR3aa: CASSQTGDNQPQHF
CDR3nt: TGCGCCAGCAGTCAGACAGGGGATAATCAGCCCCAGCATTTT

j_gene: TRBJ1-4
d_gene: TRBD1
v_gene: TRBV5-1
abundance: .
CDR3aa: CASGTGQGEKLFF
CDR3nt: TGCGCCAGCGGTACTGGACAGGGTGAAAAACTGTTTTTT

j_gene: TRBJ1-6
d_gene: .
v_gene: TRBV6-5
abundance: .
CDR3aa: CASSYSRGTSYSPLHF
CDR3nt: TGTGCCAGCAGTTACTCGCGTGGGACATCATATTCACCCCTCCACTTT

j_gene: TRBJ1-1
d_gene: .
v_gene: TRBV3-1/TRBV3-2
abundance: .
CDR3aa: CASSPYREHTEAFF
CDR3nt: TGTGCCAGCAGCCCATACAGGGAACACACTGAAGCTTTCTTT

j_gene: TRBJ1-2
d_gene: TRBD1
v_gene: TRBV28
abundance: .
CDR3aa: CASRGTGEWGGYTF
CDR3nt: TGTGCCAGCAGAGGGACAGGGGAGTGGGGTGGCTACACCTTC

j_gene: TRBJ2-3
d_gene: .
v_gene: TRBV4-2
abundance: .
CDR3aa: CASSQGRASERRWSTDTQYF
CDR3nt: TGTGCCAGCAGCCAAGGGAGGGCTAGCGAACGGAGGTGGAGCACAGATACGCAGTATTTT

j_gene: TRBJ1-3
d_gene: TRBD1
v_gene: TRBV19
abundance: .
CDR3aa: CASNKDRNSGNTIYF
CDR3nt: TGTGCCAGTAACAAGGACAGGAACTCTGGAAACACCATATATTTT

j_gene: TRBJ2-1
d_gene: TRBD2
v_gene: TRBV4-2
abundance: .
CDR3aa: CASRTSGSINEQFF
CDR3nt: TGTGCCAGCAGGACTAGCGGGAGTATAAATGAGCAGTTCTTC

j_gene: TRBJ2-1
d_gene: TRBD2
v_gene: TRBV5-4
abundance: .
CDR3aa: CASSAAGTSGSYEQFF
CDR3nt: TGTGCCAGCAGCGCCGCCGGGACTAGCGGGAGTTATGAGCAGTTCTTC

j_gene: TRBJ2-5
d_gene: .
v_gene: TRBV7-2
abundance: .
CDR3aa: CASSAFVGAQETQYF
CDR3nt: TGTGCCAGCAGCGCGTTTGTTGGGGCCCAAGAGACCCAGTACTTC

j_gene: TRBJ1-1
d_gene: .
v_gene: TRBV2
abundance: .
CDR3aa: CASSAESVNTEAFF
CDR3nt: TGTGCCAGCAGTGCGGAGTCAGTAAACACTGAAGCTTTCTTT

j_gene: TRBJ2-7
d_gene: .
v_gene: TRBV5-4
abundance: .
CDR3aa: CASSLGVSYEQYF
CDR3nt: TGTGCCAGCAGCCTAGGTGTTTCCTACGAGCAGTACTTC

j_gene: TRBJ2-6
d_gene: .
v_gene: TRBV9
abundance: few
CDR3aa: CASSDISGANVLTF
CDR3nt: TGTGCCAGCAGCGACATCTCTGGGGCCAACGTCCTGACTTTC

j_gene: TRBJ2-7
d_gene: TRBD1
v_gene: TRBV7-8
abundance: .
CDR3aa: CASSPDRGGEQYF
CDR3nt: TGTGCCAGCAGCCCAGACAGGGGCGGCGAGCAGTACTTC

j_gene: TRBJ2-7
d_gene: TRBD2
v_gene: TRBV7-2
abundance: .
CDR3aa: CASSFNGLAGNSYEQYF
CDR3nt: TGTGCCAGCAGCTTCAACGGACTAGCGGGGAACTCCTACGAGCAGTACTTC

j_gene: TRBJ1-5
d_gene: .
v_gene: TRBV7-8
abundance: .
CDR3aa: CASSLGPGMGNQPQHF
CDR3nt: TGTGCCAGCAGCTTAGGCCCGGGGATGGGCAATCAGCCCCAGCATTTT

j_gene: TRBJ1-1
d_gene: .
v_gene: TRBV5-4
abundance: .
CDR3aa: CASIPSGGTEAFF
CDR3nt: TGTGCCAGCATCCCGTCGGGAGGCACTGAAGCTTTCTTT

j_gene: TRBJ1-5
d_gene: TRBD1
v_gene: TRBV19
abundance: .
CDR3aa: CASSMGRGSDQPQHF
CDR3nt: TGTGCCAGTAGTATGGGCAGGGGGTCCGATCAGCCCCAGCATTTT

j_gene: TRBJ1-1
d_gene: TRBD1
v_gene: TRBV6-2/TRBV6-3
abundance: .
CDR3aa: CASSTGTGIYLNTEAFF
CDR3nt: TGTGCCAGCAGTACCGGGACAGGGATTTACCTTAACACTGAAGCTTTCTTT

j_gene: TRBJ2-6
d_gene: .
v_gene: TRBV18
abundance: .
CDR3aa: CASSTGSSGANVLTF
CDR3nt: TGTGCCAGCTCGACGGGATCGAGCGGGGCCAACGTCCTGACTTTC

j_gene: TRBJ1-2
d_gene: .
v_gene: TRBV7-9
abundance: .
CDR3aa: CASSLAAGHQGYTF
CDR3nt: TGTGCCAGCAGCTTAGCGGCAGGGCATCAAGGCTACACCTTC

j_gene: TRBJ2-7
d_gene: .
v_gene: TRBV4-2
abundance: few
CDR3aa: CASSQADRVYEQYF
CDR3nt: TGTGCCAGCAGCCAAGCCGACAGAGTCTACGAGCAGTACTTC

j_gene: TRBJ2-3
d_gene: TRBD2
v_gene: TRBV7-9
abundance: .
CDR3aa: CASSSGLAGPRADTQYF
CDR3nt: TGTGCCAGCAGCTCGGGACTAGCGGGTCCGCGTGCAGATACGCAGTATTTT

j_gene: TRBJ2-7
d_gene: .
v_gene: TRBV10-3
abundance: .
CDR3aa: CAISTSYEQYF
CDR3nt: TGTGCCATCAGCACTAGCTACGAGCAGTACTTC

j_gene: TRBJ2-7
d_gene: TRBD1
v_gene: TRBV5-1
abundance: .
CDR3aa: CASSLAGQGSHEQYF
CDR3nt: TGCGCCAGCAGCTTGGCCGGACAGGGAAGCCACGAGCAGTACTTC

j_gene: TRBJ1-2
d_gene: .
v_gene: TRBV3-1/TRBV3-2
abundance: .
CDR3aa: CASSQVQGGYGYTF
CDR3nt: TGTGCCAGCAGCCAAGTCCAGGGCGGCTATGGCTACACCTTC

j_gene: TRBJ2-7
d_gene: .
v_gene: TRBV28
abundance: .
CDR3aa: CASSTPGHGYEQYF
CDR3nt: TGTGCCAGCAGCACCCCGGGACATGGTTACGAGCAGTACTTC

j_gene: TRBJ2-7
d_gene: .
v_gene: TRBV4-2
abundance: .
CDR3aa: CASSHSQVPPYGEQYF
CDR3nt: TGTGCCAGCAGCCACTCACAGGTTCCTCCCTATGGCGAGCAGTACTTC

j_gene: TRBJ2-1
d_gene: .
v_gene: TRBV6-5
abundance: .
CDR3aa: CASSPSKLVIREQFF
CDR3nt: TGTGCCAGCAGCCCGTCCAAGCTGGTAATTCGTGAGCAGTTCTTC

j_gene: TRBJ1-6
d_gene: TRBD1
v_gene: TRBV4-3
abundance: .
CDR3aa: CASSQERTGVSHRAPLHF
CDR3nt: TGCGCCAGCAGCCAAGAACGGACAGGGGTATCCCATAGGGCACCCCTCCACTTT

j_gene: TRBJ2-7
d_gene: TRBD2
v_gene: TRBV29-1
abundance: .
CDR3aa: CSVGLAGEYEQYF
CDR3nt: TGCAGCGTTGGACTAGCGGGAGAGTACGAGCAGTACTTC

j_gene: TRBJ2-7
d_gene: .
v_gene: TRBV20-1
abundance: .
CDR3aa: CSARGTYEQYF
CDR3nt: TGCAGTGCGCGGGGTACCTACGAGCAGTACTTC

j_gene: TRBJ2-1
d_gene: TRBD2
v_gene: TRBV28
abundance: .
CDR3aa: CASSQLAGASGNEQFF
CDR3nt: TGTGCCAGCAGCCAACTAGCGGGAGCCTCTGGAAATGAGCAGTTCTTC

j_gene: TRBJ2-5
d_gene: TRBD2
v_gene: TRBV6-2/TRBV6-3
abundance: .
CDR3aa: CASSAAGGRGETQYF
CDR3nt: TGTGCCAGCAGCGCGGCGGGGGGGCGAGGAGAGACCCAGTACTTC

j_gene: TRBJ2-1
d_gene: TRBD1
v_gene: TRBV5-1
abundance: .
CDR3aa: CASSGTGVVGQFF
CDR3nt: TGCGCCAGCAGCGGGACAGGGGTTGTGGGGCAGTTCTTC

j_gene: TRBJ1-2
d_gene: .
v_gene: TRBV3-1/TRBV3-2
abundance: .
CDR3aa: CASSQREGNGYTF
CDR3nt: TGTGCCAGCAGCCAAAGGGAGGGGAATGGCTACACCTTC

j_gene: TRBJ2-5
d_gene: .
v_gene: TRBV18
abundance: .
CDR3aa: CASSRTELQETQYF
CDR3nt: TGTGCCAGCTCACGGACAGAGCTCCAAGAGACCCAGTACTTC

j_gene: TRBJ1-6
d_gene: .
v_gene: TRBV11-2
abundance: .
CDR3aa: CASSLEVGNSPLHF
CDR3nt: TGTGCCAGCAGCTTAGAGGTCGGTAATTCACCCCTCCACTTT

j_gene: TRBJ2-7
d_gene: TRBD1
v_gene: TRBV6-5
abundance: .
CDR3aa: CASSYTGTAYEQYF
CDR3nt: TGTGCCAGCAGTTACACCGGGACAGCCTACGAGCAGTACTTC